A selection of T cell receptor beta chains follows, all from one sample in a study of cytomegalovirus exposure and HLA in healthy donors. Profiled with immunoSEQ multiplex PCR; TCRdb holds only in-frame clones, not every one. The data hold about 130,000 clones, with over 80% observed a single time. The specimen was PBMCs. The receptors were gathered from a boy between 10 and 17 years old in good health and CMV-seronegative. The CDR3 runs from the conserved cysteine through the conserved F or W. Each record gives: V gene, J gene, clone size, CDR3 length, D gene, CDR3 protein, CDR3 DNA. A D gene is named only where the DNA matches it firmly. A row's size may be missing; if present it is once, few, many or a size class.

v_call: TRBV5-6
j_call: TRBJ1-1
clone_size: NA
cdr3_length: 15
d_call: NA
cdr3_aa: CASSLSPAGDTEAFF
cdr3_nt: TGTGCCAGCAGCTTGTCGCCGGCAGGGGACACTGAAGCTTTCTTT

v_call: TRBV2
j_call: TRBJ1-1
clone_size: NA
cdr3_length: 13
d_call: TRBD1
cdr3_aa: CASRGTGGTEAFF
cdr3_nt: TGTGCCAGCAGGGGGACAGGGGGAACTGAAGCTTTCTTT

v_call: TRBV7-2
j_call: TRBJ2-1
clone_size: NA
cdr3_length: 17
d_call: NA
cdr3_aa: CASSLSEELAVLDEQFF
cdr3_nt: TGTGCCAGCAGCTTAAGCGAGGAACTAGCCGTTCTCGATGAGCAGTTCTTC

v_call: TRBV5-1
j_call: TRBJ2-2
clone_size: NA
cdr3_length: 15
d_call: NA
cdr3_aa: CASSLGAGNTGELFF
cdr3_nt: TGCGCCAGCAGCTTGGGAGCTGGGAACACCGGGGAGCTGTTTTTT

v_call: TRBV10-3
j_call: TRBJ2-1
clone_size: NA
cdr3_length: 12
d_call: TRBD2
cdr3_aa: CAIFSGIGEQFF
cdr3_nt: TGTGCCATCTTTAGCGGGATTGGTGAGCAGTTCTTC

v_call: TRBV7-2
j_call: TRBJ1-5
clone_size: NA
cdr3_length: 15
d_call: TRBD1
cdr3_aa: CASSRSGQGGQPQHF
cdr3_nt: TGTGCCAGCAGCCGTAGTGGGCAGGGGGGTCAGCCCCAGCATTTT

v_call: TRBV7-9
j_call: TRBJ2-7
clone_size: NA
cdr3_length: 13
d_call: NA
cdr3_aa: CASSLDRAGEQYF
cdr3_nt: TGTGCCAGCAGCCTCGACCGGGCGGGGGAGCAGTACTTC

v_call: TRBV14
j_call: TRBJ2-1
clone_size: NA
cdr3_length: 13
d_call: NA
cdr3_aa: CASSQERVQEQFF
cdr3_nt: TGTGCCAGCAGCCAAGAGCGGGTACAGGAGCAGTTCTTC

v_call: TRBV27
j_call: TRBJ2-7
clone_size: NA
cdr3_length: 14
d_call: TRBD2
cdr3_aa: CASSLTSGAYEQYF
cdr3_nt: TGTGCCAGCAGTCTCACTAGCGGAGCCTACGAGCAGTACTTC

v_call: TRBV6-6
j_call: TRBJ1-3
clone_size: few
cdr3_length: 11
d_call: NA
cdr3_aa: CATSSGNTIYF
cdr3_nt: TGTGCCACCTCCTCTGGAAACACCATATATTTT

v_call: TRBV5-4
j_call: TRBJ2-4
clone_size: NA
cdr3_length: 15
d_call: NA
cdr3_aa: CASSGMGQSKNIQYF
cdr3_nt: TGTGCCAGCAGCGGAATGGGACAATCCAAAAACATTCAGTACTTC

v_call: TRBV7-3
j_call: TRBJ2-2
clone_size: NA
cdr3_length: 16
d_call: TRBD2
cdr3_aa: CASSSPGGPNTGELFF
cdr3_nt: TGTGCCAGCAGCTCCCCGGGGGGGCCGAACACCGGGGAGCTGTTTTTT

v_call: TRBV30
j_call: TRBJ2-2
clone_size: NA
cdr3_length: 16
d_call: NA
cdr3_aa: CAWGTTGSPDTGELFF
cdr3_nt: TGTGCCTGGGGGACGACAGGCTCTCCAGACACCGGGGAGCTGTTTTTT

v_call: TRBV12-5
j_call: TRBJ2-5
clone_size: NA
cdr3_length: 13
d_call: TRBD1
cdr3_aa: CASVPDREVTQYF
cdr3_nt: TGTGCTAGTGTCCCGGACAGGGAGGTGACCCAGTACTTC

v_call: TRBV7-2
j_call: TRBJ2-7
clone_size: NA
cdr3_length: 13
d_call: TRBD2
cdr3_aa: CASSLTREDGQYF
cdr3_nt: TGTGCCAGCAGCTTGACCCGGGAGGATGGGCAGTACTTC

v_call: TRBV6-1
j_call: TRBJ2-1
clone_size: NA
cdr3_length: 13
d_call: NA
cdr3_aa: CASSEPLGNEQFF
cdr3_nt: TGTGCCAGCAGTGAGCCCCTAGGCAATGAGCAGTTCTTC

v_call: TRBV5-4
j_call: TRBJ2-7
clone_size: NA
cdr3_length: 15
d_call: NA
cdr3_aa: CASSLEQGRNSEQYF
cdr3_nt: TGTGCCAGCAGCTTGGAACAGGGTCGAAATTCCGAGCAGTACTTC

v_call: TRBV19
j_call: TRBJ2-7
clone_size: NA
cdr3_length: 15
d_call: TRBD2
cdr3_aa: CASSMVRGGGGEQYF
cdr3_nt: TGTGCCAGTAGTATGGTGCGGGGGGGCGGAGGCGAGCAGTACTTC

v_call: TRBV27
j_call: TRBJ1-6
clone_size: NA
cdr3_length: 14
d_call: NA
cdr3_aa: CASSYWDKNSPLHF
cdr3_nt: TGTGCCAGCAGTTACTGGGACAAAAATTCACCCCTCCACTTT

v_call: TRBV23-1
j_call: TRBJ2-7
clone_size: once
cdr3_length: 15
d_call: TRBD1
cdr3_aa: CASSQPPGQGDEQYF
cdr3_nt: TGCGCCAGCAGTCAACCCCCGGGACAGGGGGACGAGCAGTACTTC

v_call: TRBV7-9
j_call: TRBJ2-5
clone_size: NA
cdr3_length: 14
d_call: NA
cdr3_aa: CASSLGLPQETQYF
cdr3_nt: TGTGCCAGCAGCTTAGGACTTCCTCAAGAGACCCAGTACTTC

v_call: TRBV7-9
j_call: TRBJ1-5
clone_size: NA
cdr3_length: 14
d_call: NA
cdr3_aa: CASSRQEWDQPQHF
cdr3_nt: TGTGCCAGCAGCAGACAGGAGTGGGATCAGCCCCAGCATTTT